The next 25 T cell receptor beta chains were all read from a single sample in a study of T cell repertoires in cytomegalovirus infection. TCRdb re-analysed the reads in MiXCR, keeping a single row per CDR3 protein. Here the sample spans about 340,000 distinct CDR3 sequences, under 35% being singletons. These TCRs are of unknown antigen specificity. The starting material was cultured PBMCs, obtained from culture after CMV antigen stimulation. These receptors all stem from a human donor in good health (CMV status not recorded). Some clones in this sample may be carry-over from other donors' samples.

As regards this clonotype: The junction shows a germline mismatch at one end, possibly a read error. The chain carries TRBV20-1 and TRBJ2-3, with D possibly TRBD2 on 5 matching bases. This CDR3 has 16 residues. In germline, CDR1 is DFQATT, CDR2 SNEGSKA (reference sequence). The CDR3 coding sequence is TGCTGTGCTAGCACCAGGACCGTAGACGGCACAGATACGCAGTATTTT. Encoded protein: CCASTRTVDGTDTQYF.

The chain has TRBV20-1 and TRBJ1-4, with D perhaps matching TRBD1 (6 bases). Germline loops: CDR1 DFQATT, CDR2 SNEGSKA (reference sequence). The ends were cut back, 6 bases at V and 8 bases at J, with 22 bases in the middle. This CDR3 contains 15 residues. The CDR3 is CSAATGYRSGEKLFF. DNA of the CDR3: TGCAGTGCAGCGACAGGTTATAGGTCGGGAGAAAAACTGTTTTTT.

The chain combines TRBV5-4 with TRBJ1-3, with TRBD1 matching 7 bases. V lost 3 bases and J lost 2; bases outside the gene matches: 8. The CDR3 spans 16 residues. Germline CDR1 and CDR2: SGHNT and YYREEE (reference sequence). CDR3 amino acids: CASSSATGDPGNTIYF. CDR3 nucleotide sequence: TGTGCCAGCAGCTCGGCAACAGGGGATCCTGGAAACACCATATATTTT. Together with reference TRBV5-4 and TRBJ1-3, the CDR3 gives the full variable domain: ETGVTQSPTHLIKTRGQQVTLRCSSQSGHNTVSWYQQALGQGPQFIFQYYREEENGRGNFPPRFSGLQFPNYSSELNVNALELDDSALYLCASSSATGDPGNTIYFGEGSWLTVV.

The CDR3 region has the DNA TGTGCCACCAGCAGACTACCGGGGGACGGCTATGGCTACACCTTC. Protein sequence: CATSRLPGDGYGYTF. J is TRBJ1-2 and V is TRBV15, with D perhaps TRBD1 (5 bases). Germline CDR1 LNHNV, CDR2 YYDKDF (reference sequence). The CDR3 spans 15 residues. V shed 2 bases and J shed 4 bases, with 14 bases lying between them.

The CDR3 reads CASSAFEKTHGYTF. The CDR3 DNA sequence: TGTGCCAGCAGCGCCTTTGAGAAAACCCATGGCTACACCTTC. The rearrangement joins TRBV7-9 to TRBJ1-2; D unclear. Per germline, CDR1 SEHNR and CDR2 FQNEAQ (reference sequence). Trimming shortened V by 5 bases and J by 6 bases, and 16 bases separated the two germline ends. CDR3 length: 14 amino acids. Full variable domain (missing parts from reference TRBV7-9 and TRBJ1-2): DTGVSQNPRHKITKRGQNVTFRCDPISEHNRLYWYRQTLGQGPEFLTYFQNEAQLEKSRLLSDRFSAERPKGSFSTLEIQRTEQGDSAMYLCASSAFEKTHGYTFGSGTRLTVV.

This clonotype turned up a few times. The J gene is TRBJ2-5, the V gene TRBV24-1, with 8 bases fitting TRBD1. Losses at the gene ends were 4 bases for V and 4 bases for J; bases not matched to a gene: 10. Germline V gene data show CDR1 as KGHDR and CDR2 as SFDVKD. The CDR3 runs to 16 residues. This chain's CDR3 is CATSDLKWTGSETQYF. The CDR3 bases are TGTGCCACCAGTGACCTCAAATGGACAGGGTCAGAGACCCAGTACTTC.

The rearrangement joins TRBV28 to TRBJ1-6; D gene ambiguous. The V end lost 6 bases, the J end lost 13 bases, and 16 bases lay between the germline ends. This CDR3 is built from 13 residues. CDR1 is MDHEN, CDR2 SYDVKM, per germline. CDR3 DNA sequence: TGTGCCAGCAGCTTGACGGGGAATTGGCCCCTCCACTTT. It specifies CASSLTGNWPLHF.

The chain recombines TRBV5-4 with TRBJ1-2, with D unclear. The CDR3 extends over 14 amino acids. Per the germline V gene, CDR1 is SGHNT and CDR2 is YYREEE (reference sequence). Trimming left V 4 bases short and J 4 bases short, with 14 bases between. The CDR3 loop is CASSLPGMGYGYTF. The DNA of the CDR3 is TGTGCCAGCAGCCTTCCGGGGATGGGCTATGGCTACACCTTC. The full variable domain, in which reference TRBV5-4 and TRBJ1-2 provide the parts outside the CDR3, is ETGVTQSPTHLIKTRGQQVTLRCSSQSGHNTVSWYQQALGQGPQFIFQYYREEENGRGNFPPRFSGLQFPNYSSELNVNALELDDSALYLCASSLPGMGYGYTFGSGTRLTVV.

This clonotype was counted ten times or more. This sequence joins TRBV7-2 and TRBJ1-4; D unclear. The V end was cut by 4 bases, the J end by 7 bases, with 13 bases between. CDR3 size: 14 residues. CDR1 and CDR2 (germline): SGHTA, FQGNSA. CDR3 DNA: TGTGCCAGCAGCTCCCGGACCCTAGGTGAAAAACTGTTTTTT. Its translation: CASSSRTLGEKLFF.

This clonotype occurred a few times. CDR3 nucleotides: TGTGCCATCAGTGAAGTGGTATCTAGCGGGAGGGGCGTTGAGCAGTTCTTC. Encoded protein: CAISEVVSSGRGVEQFF. The V call is TRBV10-3, the J call TRBJ2-1; 12 nucleotides agree with TRBD2. Germline V CDR1 and CDR2: ENHRY, SYGVKD. This CDR3 has 17 amino acids. Trimming at V came to 3 bases and at J to 9 bases, leaving 12 bases not matched to a gene.

The chain links TRBV20-1 to TRBJ1-1, with 9 bases fitting TRBD1. Germline loops: CDR1 DFQATT, CDR2 SNEGSKA (reference sequence). The CDR3 spans 15 residues. The trim removed 5 bases at V and 1 base at J, leaving 8 bases unmatched. The CDR3 nucleotides read TGCAGTGCTCGGGGACAGGGAGAGGCGAACACTGAAGCTTTCTTT. It codes for CSARGQGEANTEAFF.

This clonotype appeared a few times. The gene calls are TRBV12-3 or TRBV12-4 and TRBJ2-1; TRBD1 might be the D (6 bases). Trimming took off 6 bases at V and 15 bases at J, with 21 bases between the two ends. The CDR3 extends over 13 amino acids. DNA of the CDR3: TGTGCCAGCAGCCCTGCGGCAGGGGTAGGTCCGTTCTTC. Protein sequence: CASSPAAGVGPFF.

In its sample, this clonotype was seen a few times. The rearrangement joins TRBV4-1 to TRBJ2-7; 10 nucleotides align to TRBD1. With V trimmed by 2 bases and J by 3 bases, 7 bases remained unmatched. The V gene's germline CDR1 is MGHRA and CDR2 YSYEKL. The CDR3 is made up of 16 amino acids. The DNA for the CDR3 is TGCGCCAGCAGCCAACAACCGGGACAGGGGAACTACGAGCAGTACTTC. It codes for CASSQQPGQGNYEQYF.

The chain is built from TRBV27 and TRBJ2-5; 10 bases map to TRBD2. Germline V CDR1 and CDR2: MNHEY, SMNVEV (reference sequence). J gave up 2 bases and V 8 bases, and 5 bases lay outside the gene matches. This CDR3 comprises 14 residues. The CDR3 DNA sequence: TGTGCCAGCCGGGGACTAGCGACTCAAGAGACCCAGTACTTC. Translated: CASRGLATQETQYF.

The genes are TRBV23-1 and TRBJ1-6; maybe TRBD1 (6 bases). TRBV23-1 is recorded as an ORF, its role being uncertain. The CDR3 loop spans 16 amino acids. The V and J ends lost 0 bases and 6 bases respectively, with 12 bases between them. The CDR3 reads CASSQSEGRGNSPLHF. In nucleotides, the CDR3 is TGCGCCAGCAGTCAATCGGAAGGCAGGGGTAATTCACCCCTCCACTTT.

In regard to this clonotype: Mismatch with germline at one junction end may stem from a read error. This chain connects TRBV6-8 to TRBJ1-5, with D tentatively TRBD1 (6 bases). The CDR3 length is 16 residues. The germline V gene has CDR1 MNHGY and CDR2 SAAAGT. In DNA, the CDR3 is TGTGCCAGCGGTACCGGGGCACAGGGCGGGGGTCAGCCCCAGCGTTTT. Its translation: CASGTGAQGGGQPQRF.

This clonotype was seen at least ten times. The chain joins TRBV7-2 to TRBJ1-2; no reliable D call. CDR1 is SGHTA and CDR2 is FQGNSA in the germline V gene. This CDR3 comprises 13 residues. V lost 5 bases and J lost 3, with 10 bases in between. The CDR3 DNA reads as TGTGCCAGCAGCGCCGGGCTTTACTATGGCTACACCTTC. As protein: CASSAGLYYGYTF.

The chain employs TRBV4-1 and TRBJ2-4; no firm D call. Trimming removed 0 bases at V and 0 bases at J, with 12 bases between. The V gene's germline CDR1 is MGHRA and CDR2 YSYEKL. This CDR3 contains 17 residues. The CDR3 sequence is CASSQDSTALAKNIQYF. The CDR3 nucleotides are TGCGCCAGCAGCCAAGACTCTACAGCCCTAGCCAAAAACATTCAGTACTTC.

At least ten counts were recorded for this clonotype. The chain uses TRBV7-2 and TRBJ1-2; D gene unclear. The CDR3 has 11 amino acids. V was pared by 5 bases and J by 8 bases, with 9 bases between. Germline CDR1 is SGHTA and CDR2 is FQGNSA. CDR3 in amino acids: CASSLLGGYTF. CDR3 nucleotide sequence: TGTGCCAGCAGCCTGCTTGGGGGCTACACCTTC.

This clonotype has more than one count but fewer than ten. The V gene is TRBV6-6, the J gene TRBJ1-2; D possibly corresponds to TRBD1 (5 bases). Germline V lookup: CDR1 MNHNY, CDR2 SVGAGI (reference sequence). This CDR3 is built from 14 residues. With 0 bases removed from V and 2 bases from J, the gap between germline ends came to 7 bases. CDR3 bases: TGTGCCAGCAGTTACTCGTCAGGGAACTATGGCTACACCTTC. It yields the protein CASSYSSGNYGYTF.

The chain has TRBV11-3 and TRBJ1-1; a possible D gene is TRBD1 (6 bases). Between the trimmed V and J ends, which lost 5 bases and 1 base, there was a span of 14 bases. CDR1 and CDR2 from the germline V gene are SGHNT and YENEEA. The CDR3 extends over 15 amino acids. CDR3 protein: CASSLRGTANTEAFF. CDR3 nucleotide sequence: TGTGCCAGCAGCCTAAGGGGGACGGCGAACACTGAAGCTTTCTTT. The entire variable domain, with the rest obtained from reference TRBV11-3 and TRBJ1-1, is as follows: EAGVVQSPRYKIIEKKQPVAFWCNPISGHNTLYWYLQNLGQGPELLIRYENEEAVDDSQLPKDRFSAERLKGVDSTLKIQPAELGDSAVYLCASSLRGTANTEAFFGQGTRLTVV.

The sample holds a few counts of this clonotype. The rearrangement links TRBV12-3 or TRBV12-4 to TRBJ2-2, with D possibly being TRBD2 (6 bases). The CDR3 spans 15 residues. The germline V and J ends were trimmed by 5 bases and 0 bases, with 10 bases remaining between them. As DNA, the CDR3 is TGTGCCAGCAGTGCGGGACTCACGAACACCGGGGAGCTGTTTTTT. It codes for CASSAGLTNTGELFF.

There are a few counts of this clonotype. The chain links TRBV2 to TRBJ1-1, with D perhaps TRBD1 (6 bases). The CDR3 runs 14 residues. Per germline, CDR1 SNHLY and CDR2 FYNNEI. V lost 3 bases and J lost 1, with 9 bases in between. CDR3 sequence (DNA): TGTGCCAGCAGTGAGGGACACCCGAACACTGAAGCTTTCTTT. Translated: CASSEGHPNTEAFF. Variable domain in full (rest from reference TRBV2 and TRBJ1-1): EPEVTQTPSHQVTQMGQEVILRCVPISNHLYFYWYRQILGQKVEFLVSFYNNEISEKSEIFDDQFSVERPDGSNFTLKIRSTKLEDSAMYFCASSEGHPNTEAFFGQGTRLTVV.

There are many counts of this clonotype. This sequence joins TRBV7-2 and TRBJ2-4; 7 bases fit TRBD1. CDR3 size: 17 residues. The V and J ends lost 5 bases and 1 base, in that order; junction bases with no gene match: 11. Germline V gene data show CDR1 as SGHTA and CDR2 as FQGNSA. CDR3 in DNA: TGTGCCAGCAGCGGATCCGGACAGGCAATCGCCAAAAACATTCAGTACTTC. Protein product: CASSGSGQAIAKNIQYF.

This clonotype was found a few times. J is TRBJ1-2 and V is TRBV19; 7 bases agree with TRBD1. J lost 5 bases, V lost 7 bases, and 10 bases had no gene match. The CDR3 is 14 amino acids. Per germline, CDR1 LNHDA and CDR2 SQIVND (reference sequence). The chain's CDR3 is CASTPSTGRYGYTF. The CDR3 nucleotides are TGTGCCAGTACCCCTTCGACAGGGAGGTATGGCTACACCTTC. The entire variable domain, with the rest obtained from reference TRBV19 and TRBJ1-2, is as follows: DGGITQSPKYLFRKEGQNVTLSCEQNLNHDAMYWYRQDPGQGLRLIYYSQIVNDFQKGDIAEGYSVSREKKESFPLTVTSAQKNPTAFYLCASTPSTGRYGYTFGSGTRLTVV.